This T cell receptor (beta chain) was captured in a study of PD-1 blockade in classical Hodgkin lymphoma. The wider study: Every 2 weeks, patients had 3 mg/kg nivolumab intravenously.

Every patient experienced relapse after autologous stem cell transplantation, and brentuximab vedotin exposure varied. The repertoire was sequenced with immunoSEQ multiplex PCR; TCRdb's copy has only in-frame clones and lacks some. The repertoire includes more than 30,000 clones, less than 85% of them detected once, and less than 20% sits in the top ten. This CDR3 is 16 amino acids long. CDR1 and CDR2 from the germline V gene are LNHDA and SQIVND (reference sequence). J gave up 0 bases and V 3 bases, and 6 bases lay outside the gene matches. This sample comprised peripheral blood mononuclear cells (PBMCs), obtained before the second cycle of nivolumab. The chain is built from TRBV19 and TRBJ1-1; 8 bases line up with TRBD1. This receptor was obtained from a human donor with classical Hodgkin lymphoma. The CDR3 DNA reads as TGTGCCAGTAGTATTTCCCGACAGGGGTTGAACACTGAAGCTTTCTTT. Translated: CASSISRQGLNTEAFF.